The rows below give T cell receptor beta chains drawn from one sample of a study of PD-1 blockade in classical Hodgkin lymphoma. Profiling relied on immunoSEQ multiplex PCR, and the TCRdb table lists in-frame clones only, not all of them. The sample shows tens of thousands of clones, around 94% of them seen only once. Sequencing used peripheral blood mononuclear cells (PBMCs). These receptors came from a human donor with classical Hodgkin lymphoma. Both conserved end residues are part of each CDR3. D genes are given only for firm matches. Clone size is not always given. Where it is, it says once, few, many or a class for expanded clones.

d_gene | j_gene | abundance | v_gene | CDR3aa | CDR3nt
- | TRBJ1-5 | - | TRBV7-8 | CASSPGRNNQPQHF | TGTGCCAGCAGCCCCGGACGGAACAATCAGCCCCAGCATTTT
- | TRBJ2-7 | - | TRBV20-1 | CSARGSYEQYF | TGCAGTGCTAGAGGGTCCTACGAGCAGTACTTC
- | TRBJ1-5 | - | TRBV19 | CASTKADPGHQPQHF | TGTGCCAGTACTAAGGCCGACCCGGGGCATCAGCCCCAGCATTTT
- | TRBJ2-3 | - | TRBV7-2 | CASSRAGDTDTQYF | TGTGCCAGCAGCAGGGCAGGGGACACAGATACGCAGTATTTT
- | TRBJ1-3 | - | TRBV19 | CASSATAGNTIYF | TGTGCCAGTAGTGCGACAGCAGGAAACACCATATATTTT
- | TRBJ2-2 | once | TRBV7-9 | CASRRGAGELFF | TGTGCCAGCAGAAGGGGTGCCGGGGAGCTGTTTTTT
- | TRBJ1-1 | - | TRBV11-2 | CASRSPLDTEAFF | TGTGCCAGCAGGTCCCCGTTGGACACTGAAGCTTTCTTT
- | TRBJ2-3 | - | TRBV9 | CASSVGNSASSTDTQYF | TGTGCCAGCAGCGTAGGGAACAGCGCATCTAGCACAGATACGCAGTATTTT
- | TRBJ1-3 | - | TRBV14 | CASSPDGGNTIYF | TGTGCCAGCAGCCCAGACGGCGGAAACACCATATATTTT
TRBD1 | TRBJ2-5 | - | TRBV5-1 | CASSLWTGGQETQYF | TGCGCCAGCAGCTTGTGGACAGGGGGGCAAGAGACCCAGTACTTC
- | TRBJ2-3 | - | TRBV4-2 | CASSRMPYSTDTQYF | TGTGCCAGCAGCAGAATGCCCTATAGCACAGATACGCAGTATTTT
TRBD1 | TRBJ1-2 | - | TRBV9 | CASSEAAMDRHYGYTF | TGTGCCAGCAGCGAAGCCGCGATGGACAGGCACTATGGCTACACCTTC
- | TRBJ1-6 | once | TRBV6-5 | CASSYSRRAYNSPLHF | TGTGCCAGCAGTTACTCTAGGAGGGCGTATAATTCACCCCTCCACTTT
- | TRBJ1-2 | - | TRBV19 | CASSTQGNNYGYTF | TGTGCCAGTAGTACCCAGGGAAATAACTATGGCTACACCTTC
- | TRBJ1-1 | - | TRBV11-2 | CASSLDPIIEAFF | TGTGCCAGCAGCTTAGATCCAATAATTGAAGCTTTCTTT
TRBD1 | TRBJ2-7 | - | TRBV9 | CASSVATRGQGEDEQYF | TGTGCCAGCAGCGTAGCTACGAGGGGACAGGGAGAGGATGAGCAGTACTTC
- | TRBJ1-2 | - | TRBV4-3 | CASSQGPQDYGYTF | TGCGCCAGCAGCCAAGGCCCCCAGGACTATGGCTACACCTTC
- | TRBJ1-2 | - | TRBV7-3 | CASSLNPQQDGYTF | TGTGCCAGCAGCTTAAACCCCCAGCAGGATGGCTACACCTTC
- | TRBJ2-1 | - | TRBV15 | CATSRDLRLAPNEQFF | TGTGCCACCAGCAGAGATTTGAGGCTAGCACCCAATGAGCAGTTCTTC
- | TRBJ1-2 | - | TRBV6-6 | CASTHGGGGYTF | TGTGCCAGCACCCACGGGGGGGGTGGGTACACCTTC
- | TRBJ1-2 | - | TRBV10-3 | CALSGGYGYTF | TGTGCCCTATCAGGAGGCTATGGCTACACCTTC
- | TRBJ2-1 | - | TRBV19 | CASSESYNEQFF | TGTGCCAGTAGCGAGTCCTACAATGAGCAGTTCTTC